These 29 T cell receptor beta chains originate from one sample sequenced in a study of T cell repertoires in cytomegalovirus infection. TCRdb re-analysed the reads in MiXCR, keeping a single row per CDR3 protein. This repertoire shows hundreds of thousands of distinct CDR3 sequences, around 31% found once; its top ten account for roughly 18%. Their cognate antigens are unknown. The sample here was cultured PBMCs, taken from culture after CMV antigen stimulation. These TCRs come from a human donor in good health (CMV status not recorded). Some clones in this sample may be carry-over from other donors' samples.

This clonotype appeared a few times. The CDR3 DNA reads as TGTGCCATCAAACCGGGACTAGCGGGAGGGCCGAGAGAGACCCAGTACTTC. Encoded protein: CAIKPGLAGGPRETQYF. The chain recombines TRBV7-6 with TRBJ2-5, with TRBD2 matching over 16 bases. CDR1 is SGHVS and CDR2 is FNYEAQ in the germline V gene. V gave up 10 bases and J gave up 4 bases; unmatched junction bases: 12. The CDR3 covers 17 residues.

At least ten counts were recorded for this clonotype. The CDR3: CSAPPVLSDTQYF. In nucleotides, the CDR3 is TGCAGTGCCCCGCCGGTTCTCTCGGATACGCAGTATTTT. V usage is TRBV20-1 and J usage is TRBJ2-3; no definite D call. This CDR3 spans 13 amino acids. The V gene lost 6 bases and the J gene lost 6 bases, with 16 bases spanning the gap. In germline, CDR1 is DFQATT, CDR2 SNEGSKA (reference sequence).

The sample holds a few counts of this clonotype. The genes are TRBV23-1 and TRBJ2-1; TRBD1 might be the D (6 bases). TRBV23-1 is an open reading frame, and its role is uncertain. V lost 6 bases, J lost 9 bases, and 30 bases lay in between. This CDR3 spans 18 amino acids. CDR3 in DNA: TGCGCCAGCAGAGCACAGGGTGGTCGATTATTAATCATCGGTGAGCAGTTCTTC. Protein: CASRAQGGRLLIIGEQFF.

The chain joins TRBV7-2 to TRBJ1-2; TRBD1 is a possible D gene (6 bases). With 2 bases removed from V and 6 bases from J, the gap between germline ends came to 13 bases. From germline, CDR1 is SGHTA and CDR2 FQGNSA. CDR3 length equals 14 residues. For the CDR3, the DNA is TGTGCCAGCAGCTTACCCCGGGGACAAGATGGCTACACCTTC. This codes for CASSLPRGQDGYTF. The whole variable domain, filled in from reference TRBV7-2 and TRBJ1-2, reads GAGVSQSPSNKVTEKGKDVELRCDPISGHTALYWYRQSLGQGLEFLIYFQGNSAPDKSGLPSDRFSAERTGGSVSTLTIQRTQQEDSAVYLCASSLPRGQDGYTFGSGTRLTVV.

J is TRBJ1-6 and V is TRBV28, with a possible D match to TRBD1 (6 bases). CDR3 length: 14 amino acids. V was shortened by 7 bases and J by 7 bases, with 14 bases between the two germline ends. Germline-derived CDR1 and CDR2 are MDHEN and SYDVKM. The CDR3 reads CASNVQGGNSPLHF. The CDR3 region has the DNA TGTGCCAGCAATGTCCAAGGGGGAAATTCACCCCTCCACTTT. Full variable domain (remainder filled in from reference TRBV28 and TRBJ1-6): DVKVTQSSRYLVKRTGEKVFLECVQDMDHENMFWYRQDPGLGLRLIYFSYDVKMKEKGDIPEGYSVSREKKERFSLILESASTNQTSMYLCASNVQGGNSPLHFGNGTRLTVT.

This clonotype occurred a few times. The V and J genes are TRBV6-2 or TRBV6-3 and TRBJ1-1; the D is unclear. The V gene's germline CDR1 is MNHEY and CDR2 SVGEGT. The CDR3 is 14 amino acids. The ends were cut back, 6 bases at V and 2 bases at J, with 13 bases in the middle. The CDR3, as DNA: TGTGCCAGCAGCCCTTTTGAAGTCAACACTGAAGCTTTCTTT. It encodes CASSPFEVNTEAFF.

This clonotype was picked up a small number of times. The chain employs TRBV2 and TRBJ1-6; 8 nucleotides line up with TRBD1. Looked up from germline, CDR1 is SNHLY and CDR2 is FYNNEI. V lost 4 bases and J lost 8; bases outside the gene matches: 1. The CDR3 covers 13 residues. In DNA, the CDR3 is TGTGCCAGCAGTGCGACAGGGGATTCACCCCTCCACTTT. This codes for CASSATGDSPLHF.

There are a few counts of this clonotype. The V gene is TRBV4-2, the J gene TRBJ2-5, with 12 bases that match TRBD2. V lost 5 bases and J lost 5; bases outside the gene matches: 9. The CDR3 is 16 amino acids. Germline V gene sequence: CDR1 LGHNA, CDR2 YNFKEQ. The CDR3 reads CASSSPSGRATETQYF. The CDR3 coding sequence is TGTGCCAGCAGCTCTCCTAGCGGGAGGGCCACTGAGACCCAGTACTTC.

The CDR3 coding sequence is TGTGCCAGCAGCTTAGATGCACTTTCGGCAGATACGCAGTATTTT. Protein: CASSLDALSADTQYF. V is TRBV7-2 and J is TRBJ2-3, with D unresolved. Germline loops: CDR1 SGHTA, CDR2 FQGNSA. V was pared by 1 base and J by 4 bases, with 12 bases between. The CDR3 sequence is 15 residues long.

The genes are TRBV29-1 and TRBJ2-5, with TRBD1 matching over 10 bases. The V and J ends lost 6 bases and 5 bases, in that order; junction bases with no gene match: 3. CDR3 length: 12 amino acids. CDR1 and CDR2 from the germline V gene are SQVTM and ANQGSEA. CDR3 nucleotides: TGCAGCGTCCGGACAGGGGGGGAGACCCAGTACTTC. Translating it yields CSVRTGGETQYF. The entire variable domain, with the rest obtained from reference TRBV29-1 and TRBJ2-5, is as follows: SAVISQKPSRDICQRGTSLTIQCQVDSQVTMMFWYRQQPGQSLTLIATANQGSEATYESGFVIDKFPISRPNLTFSTLTVSNMSPEDSSIYLCSVRTGGETQYFGPGTRLLVL.

The chain couples TRBV20-1 to TRBJ1-5, with D perhaps matching TRBD1 (5 bases). CDR3 length equals 14 residues. V lost 6 bases to trimming and J lost 0 bases, with 12 bases between them. The germline gives CDR1 DFQATT, CDR2 SNEGSKA (reference sequence). The CDR3 loop reads CSAGTADSNQPQHF. The CDR3 DNA is TGCAGTGCAGGGACGGCTGATAGCAATCAGCCCCAGCATTTT.

The V gene is TRBV20-1, the J gene TRBJ1-4; 9 nucleotides align to TRBD1. Germline V gene data show CDR1 as DFQATT and CDR2 as SNEGSKA (reference sequence). The V gene end was trimmed by 5 bases and the J gene end by 8 bases; junction bases not matched to a gene: 12. The CDR3 runs to 15 residues. CDR3 in amino acids: CSALWGDRVNEKLFF. Written as DNA, the CDR3 is TGCAGTGCTCTCTGGGGGGACAGGGTTAACGAAAAACTGTTTTTT.

V is TRBV5-4 and J is TRBJ2-7, with D tentatively TRBD2 (6 bases). In germline, CDR1 is SGHNT, CDR2 YYREEE (reference sequence). There are 15 residues in the CDR3. V dropped 4 bases and J dropped 1 base, with 15 bases sitting between them. In DNA form, the CDR3 reads TGTGCCAGCAGCCCGCCCGGGAGTACTTCCTACGAGCAGTACTTC. Its translation is CASSPPGSTSYEQYF.

This clonotype was observed at least ten times. The gene calls are TRBV11-2 and TRBJ2-1; 10 bases are shared with TRBD2. V lost 5 bases to trimming and J lost 2 bases; unmatched junction nucleotides: 18. The CDR3 has 20 amino acids. The germline V gene encodes CDR1 SGHAT and CDR2 FQNNGV. Here the CDR3 reads CASSAEEAGGFSAPYNEQFF. In DNA, the CDR3 is TGTGCCAGCAGCGCGGAGGAAGCGGGAGGGTTCTCAGCACCCTACAATGAGCAGTTCTTC. The whole variable domain, remainder taken from reference TRBV11-2 and TRBJ2-1, is EAGVAQSPRYKIIEKRQSVAFWCNPISGHATLYWYQQILGQGPKLLIQFQNNGVVDDSQLPKDRFSAERLKGVDSTLKIQPAKLEDSAVYLCASSAEEAGGFSAPYNEQFFGPGTRLTVL.

CDR3 in DNA: TGTGCCACGGGGAATGACAGGGCCTACGAGCAGTACTTC. This codes for CATGNDRAYEQYF. J is TRBJ2-7 and V is TRBV10-3; 7 nucleotides match TRBD1. There are 13 residues in the CDR3. J lost 2 bases, V lost 10 bases, and 8 bases had no gene match. From germline, CDR1 is ENHRY and CDR2 SYGVKD.

The J gene is TRBJ1-1, the V gene TRBV4-2; D gene uncertain. Germline V lookup: CDR1 LGHNA, CDR2 YNFKEQ. This CDR3 has 17 residues. V was cut by 0 bases and J by 0 bases, with 14 bases left in between. The CDR3 protein is CASSQDPGSSMNTEAFF. CDR3 coding DNA: TGTGCCAGCAGCCAAGATCCGGGCAGCAGCATGAACACTGAAGCTTTCTTT.

The chain combines TRBV12-3 or TRBV12-4 with TRBJ2-2; D may be TRBD1 (5 bases). With 6 bases removed from V and 5 bases from J, the gap between germline ends came to 19 bases. This CDR3 is 16 amino acids long. CDR3 DNA: TGTGCCAGCAGCTTGCCCAGGGCCCTACCGACCGGGGAGCTGTTTTTT. Its translation: CASSLPRALPTGELFF.

This chain connects TRBV20-1 to TRBJ2-3; 8 nucleotides agree with TRBD2. J lost 2 bases, V lost 6 bases, and 10 bases had no gene match. CDR3 length: 15 residues. The germline V gene has CDR1 DFQATT and CDR2 SNEGSKA (reference sequence). The CDR3 sequence is CSAHLVGGVTDTQYF. The CDR3 region has the DNA TGCAGTGCCCACCTTGTCGGGGGGGTCACAGATACGCAGTATTTT.

The V gene is TRBV29-1, the J gene TRBJ2-1; a possible D gene is TRBD2 (6 bases). V was trimmed by 6 bases and J by 7 bases, leaving 22 bases between them. The CDR3 is made up of 15 amino acids. The V gene's germline CDR1 is SQVTM and CDR2 ANQGSEA. CDR3 sequence (DNA): TGCAGCGTAAAGCGGCGCGACGGGAGTGTGAATGAGCAGTTCTTC. Translating gives CSVKRRDGSVNEQFF.

The rearrangement uses TRBV12-3 or TRBV12-4 and TRBJ2-6; 11 bases agree with TRBD2. J gave up 4 bases and V 6 bases, and 14 bases lay outside the gene matches. CDR3 size: 19 residues. CDR3 protein: CASSPSGTSGSWGANVLTF. The CDR3 coding sequence is TGTGCCAGCAGCCCCTCGGGAACTAGCGGGAGCTGGGGGGCCAACGTCCTGACTTTC.

The chain is built from TRBV5-6 and TRBJ2-5; 7 nucleotides agree with TRBD1. The CDR3 length is 16 residues. V was clipped by 1 base and J by 1 base; unmatched bases: 7. Germline CDR1 SGHDT, CDR2 YYEEEE. The CDR3 spells CASSLTGAQAQETQYF. The CDR3 region has the DNA TGTGCCAGCAGCTTGACAGGGGCGCAAGCCCAAGAGACCCAGTACTTC.

This rearrangement joins TRBV18 to TRBJ1-5; 10 bases agree with TRBD1. Germline V gene lookup returns CDR1 KGHSH and CDR2 LQKENI. V lost 3 bases and J lost 7; bases outside the gene matches: 6. The length of the CDR3 is 15 residues. The CDR3 sequence: CASSPGQGQNQPQHF. In DNA form, the CDR3 reads TGTGCCAGCTCACCGGGACAGGGGCAGAACCAGCCCCAGCATTTT.

The chain is built from TRBV5-1 and TRBJ2-3, with a tentative D call TRBD1 (6 bases). The CDR3 runs 13 residues. CDR1 is SGHRS, CDR2 YFSETQ, per germline. Trimming stripped 2 bases from V and 5 bases from J, with 9 bases between. The CDR3 protein is CASSFQGLDTQYF. CDR3 nucleotide sequence: TGCGCCAGCAGCTTCCAGGGGCTAGATACGCAGTATTTT.

To note about this clonotype: A read error may explain this, as a much larger clone is one base away. The conserved phenylalanine or tryptophan normally closing the CDR3 is absent here, so this likely arose from a read error. The chain employs TRBV6-8 and TRBJ2-2, with 7 nucleotides matching TRBD2. V lost 4 bases, J lost 3 bases, and 5 bases stayed unmatched. This CDR3 contains 15 residues. Per germline, CDR1 MNHGY and CDR2 SAAAGT. The CDR3 spells CASSWGRADTGELFS. CDR3 sequence (DNA): TGTGCCAGCAGTTGGGGGAGGGCCGACACCGGGGAGCTGTTTTCT.

This chain uses TRBV7-2 with TRBJ2-5; TRBD2 aligns across 12 bases. The V and J ends lost 4 bases and 5 bases, in that order; junction bases with no gene match: 8. Per germline, CDR1 SGHTA and CDR2 FQGNSA. CDR3 length: 16 amino acids. CDR3 residues: CASSSTLAGGQETQYF. The CDR3 bases are TGTGCCAGCAGCTCGACTCTAGCGGGGGGGCAGGAGACCCAGTACTTC.

This clonotype was seen a few times. The V gene is TRBV20-1, the J gene TRBJ2-3, with D unclear. Trimming removed 7 bases from V and 0 bases from J, with 11 bases in between. The CDR3 extends over 13 amino acids. In germline, CDR1 is DFQATT, CDR2 SNEGSKA (reference sequence). The CDR3 here is CSGVYESTDTQYF. The CDR3 nucleotides read TGCAGTGGAGTGTACGAGAGCACAGATACGCAGTATTTT.

The rearrangement uses TRBV20-1 and TRBJ2-1; TRBD2 matches 7 bases. V was clipped by 0 bases and J by 9 bases; unmatched bases: 14. The V gene's germline CDR1 is DFQATT and CDR2 SNEGSKA (reference sequence). The CDR3 length is 16 residues. The CDR3 is CSARDPSREIRGEQFF. As DNA, the CDR3 is TGCAGTGCTAGAGACCCATCGCGGGAGATTAGGGGTGAGCAGTTCTTC.

This clonotype was counted between two and nine times. The chain uses TRBV7-6 and TRBJ1-2; maybe TRBD1 (6 bases). V was cut by 5 bases and J by 8 bases, with 15 bases left in between. The CDR3 is made up of 13 amino acids. Germline CDR1 SGHVS, CDR2 FNYEAQ. The chain's CDR3 is CASSQQGAGGYTF. CDR3 sequence (DNA): TGTGCCAGCAGCCAACAGGGCGCTGGAGGCTACACCTTC.

The gene calls are TRBV19 and TRBJ2-7; tentatively, D is TRBD1 or TRBD2 (5 bases each). CDR1 is LNHDA and CDR2 is SQIVND in the germline V gene (reference sequence). Deletions cut 5 bases from V and 5 bases from J, with 16 bases between. This CDR3 has 14 amino acids. CDR3 loop: CASSPVEGPDEQYF. CDR3 coding DNA: TGTGCCAGTAGTCCAGTCGAGGGACCTGACGAGCAGTACTTC.